The 26 T cell receptor beta chains listed next were all sequenced from one sample in a study of Ad26.COV2.S vaccination and SARS-CoV-2 variants. Clones were read by immunoSEQ multiplex PCR, and TCRdb kept only the in-frame ones, dropping some. The repertoire holds 440,000 or so clones, with about 90% as singletons. The treatment denotes: around 19 received Ad26.COV2.S at low or high dose, single or two shots; 5 received placebo; per-sample allocation not given. Specimens were obtained on day 63 following the first vaccine or placebo injection. The input for sequencing was peripheral blood, taken in a trial of Ad26.COV2.S vaccine versus placebo. These receptors all stem from a person aged 18-60 years who received the Ad26.COV2.S COVID-19 vaccine or a placebo.

This clone was seen many times. The chain employs TRBV6-2 or TRBV6-3 and TRBJ2-3; possible D gene TRBD1, 6 bases. V lost 2 bases and J 2 bases, leaving 20 bases between the germline ends. CDR3 length: 18 residues. CDR1 is MNHEY, CDR2 SVGEGT, per germline. CDR3 region: CASSYGGRGALITDTQYF. CDR3 DNA: TGTGCCAGCAGTTACGGTGGCAGGGGTGCCCTGATCACAGATACGCAGTATTTT.

The count of this clone is one. The rearrangement uses TRBV20-1 and TRBJ1-1; D unclear. V was cut by 6 bases and J by 2 bases, with 7 bases left in between. The CDR3 sequence is 11 residues long. The germline V gene has CDR1 DFQATT and CDR2 SNEGSKA (reference sequence). The CDR3 nucleotides are TGCAGTGCCAAAGAAAACACTGAAGCTTTCTTT. It specifies CSAKENTEAFF.

The chain carries TRBV27 and TRBJ2-5; unclear D gene. The V and J ends lost 3 bases and 2 bases respectively, with 7 bases between them. This CDR3 comprises 13 residues. Germline V gene lookup returns CDR1 MNHEY and CDR2 SMNVEV (reference sequence). The CDR3 loop is CASSFTFQETQYF. CDR3 coding DNA: TGTGCCAGCAGTTTCACTTTTCAAGAGACCCAGTACTTC.

The CDR3 spells CASSVEPAEPSYNEQFF. The CDR3 nucleotides read TGTGCCAGCAGCGTAGAACCAGCGGAGCCATCCTACAATGAGCAGTTCTTC. The J gene is TRBJ2-1, the V gene TRBV9; TRBD2 might be the D (5 bases). Germline V gene data show CDR1 as SGDLS and CDR2 as YYNGEE. The CDR3 covers 17 residues. Trimming shortened V by 0 bases and J by 1 base, and 14 bases separated the two germline ends. Complete variable domain (other parts from reference TRBV9 and TRBJ2-1): DSGVTQTPKHLITATGQRVTLRCSPRSGDLSVYWYQQSLDQGLQFLIQYYNGEERAKGNILERFSAQQFPDLHSELNLSSLELGDSALYFCASSVEPAEPSYNEQFFGPGTRLTVL.

V and J are TRBV25-1 and TRBJ1-1; possibly TRBD1 for D (6 bases). This CDR3 contains 14 residues. V lost 3 bases and J lost 5, with 13 bases in between. CDR1 and CDR2 (germline): MGHDK, SYGVNS. The CDR3 spells CASSDPDRSTEAFF. The CDR3 DNA sequence: TGTGCCAGCAGTGACCCAGACAGGTCGACTGAAGCTTTCTTT.

The chain is built from TRBV5-4 and TRBJ2-1, with D possibly being TRBD2 (5 bases). Germline V CDR1 and CDR2: SGHNT, YYREEE (reference sequence). Deletions cut 3 bases from V and 5 bases from J, with 9 bases between. The CDR3 has 13 residues. In DNA form, the CDR3 reads TGTGCCAGCAGCTCGGGGTGGGACAATGAGCAGTTCTTC. Translating gives CASSSGWDNEQFF.

This chain connects TRBV30 to TRBJ1-2; D is perhaps TRBD1 (6 bases). The CDR3 sequence is 13 residues long. Germline CDR1 and CDR2: GTSNPN and SVGIG (reference sequence). V gave up 2 bases and J gave up 6 bases, with 13 bases separating them. CDR3 amino acids: CAWSSQQGDGYTF. The CDR3 DNA is TGTGCCTGGAGTTCCCAACAGGGAGATGGCTACACCTTC.

V is TRBV10-3 and J is TRBJ2-3; D ambiguous. CDR1 and CDR2 (germline): ENHRY, SYGVKD. V shed 6 bases and J shed 0 bases, with 13 bases lying between them. The CDR3 has 15 amino acids. Here the CDR3 DNA reads TGTGCCATCAGCCTAGGGTCCCCTAGCACAGATACGCAGTATTTT. The encoded protein is CAISLGSPSTDTQYF.

This sequence joins TRBV11-2 and TRBJ2-1; possibly TRBD2 for D (5 bases). Germline V gene data show CDR1 as SGHAT and CDR2 as FQNNGV. The V and J ends lost 5 bases and 8 bases respectively, with 19 bases between them. The CDR3 totals 15 residues. CDR3 sequence reads: CASSLGVASGDEQFF. DNA of the CDR3: TGTGCCAGCAGCCTTGGGGTAGCGTCAGGCGATGAGCAGTTCTTC.

The sample holds a few counts of this clone. The chain combines TRBV27 with TRBJ1-5, with TRBD1 matching over 8 bases. Germline values: CDR1 MNHEY, CDR2 SMNVEV (reference sequence). The CDR3 runs to 16 residues. V lost 4 bases, J lost 3 bases, and 8 bases stayed unmatched. This CDR3 is CASSSDGQGYNQPQHF. DNA for the CDR3: TGTGCCAGCAGTTCCGACGGACAGGGATACAATCAGCCCCAGCATTTT.

This sequence joins TRBV5-1 and TRBJ2-7; perhaps D is TRBD1 or TRBD2 (6 bases each). Trimming stripped 4 bases from V and 3 bases from J, with 11 bases between. The CDR3 contains 13 residues. Germline V CDR1 and CDR2: SGHRS, YFSETQ. CDR3 amino acids: CASSLEGVYEQYF. CDR3 coding DNA: TGCGCCAGCAGCCTGGAGGGGGTCTACGAGCAGTACTTC.

The gene calls are TRBV4-1 and TRBJ2-3; the match to TRBD2 covers 7 bases. J was trimmed by 4 bases and V by 4 bases; bases with no gene match: 8. The CDR3 is 15 amino acids. The germline V gene encodes CDR1 MGHRA and CDR2 YSYEKL. The CDR3 DNA reads TGCGCCAGCAGCCCCTTTGGGCTAGCGGCAGATACGCAGTATTTT. It specifies CASSPFGLAADTQYF.

The table lists this clone with a count of one. The rearrangement joins TRBV5-1 to TRBJ2-1; the D gene could be TRBD1 or TRBD2 (5 bases each). The CDR3 extends over 15 amino acids. The germline V gene encodes CDR1 SGHRS and CDR2 YFSETQ. The ends were cut back, 4 bases at V and 2 bases at J, with 13 bases in the middle. CDR3 nucleotide sequence: TGCGCCAGCAGCCCTGACCGGGGCCCCTACAATGAGCAGTTCTTC. Protein sequence: CASSPDRGPYNEQFF.

This chain links TRBV5-6 with TRBJ2-7; D call uncertain. V was trimmed by 0 bases and J by 0 bases, leaving 10 bases between them. This CDR3 is 15 amino acids long. The germline gives CDR1 SGHDT, CDR2 YYEEEE. The CDR3 loop is CASSLARPYSYEQYF. The CDR3 bases are TGTGCCAGCAGCTTGGCCAGGCCCTACTCCTACGAGCAGTACTTC.

The rearrangement links TRBV30 to TRBJ2-1, with D uncertain. Germline V gene lookup returns CDR1 GTSNPN and CDR2 SVGIG (reference sequence). The CDR3 has 12 residues. V was trimmed by 2 bases and J by 8 bases, leaving 10 bases between them. The DNA of the CDR3 is TGTGCCTGGAGTCACAGTTCCGATGAGCAGTTCTTC. This codes for CAWSHSSDEQFF.

Here the CDR3 DNA reads TGTGCCACCTGGGACGGCTACAACAATGAGCAGTTCTTC. This codes for CATWDGYNNEQFF. The chain joins TRBV24-1 to TRBJ2-1, with D tentatively TRBD1 or TRBD2 (5 bases each). From germline, CDR1 is KGHDR and CDR2 SFDVKD. The V end was cut by 9 bases, the J end by 5 bases, with 13 bases between. The CDR3 consists of 13 residues.

V usage is TRBV5-5 and J usage is TRBJ2-5; the D is unclear. Germline V lookup: CDR1 SGHKS, CDR2 YYEKEE (reference sequence). V gave up 1 base and J gave up 2 bases, with 9 bases separating them. This CDR3 spans 14 amino acids. The CDR3 loop is CASSLLSRQETQYF. DNA for the CDR3: TGTGCCAGCAGCTTGCTGTCAAGGCAAGAGACCCAGTACTTC.

A single count supports this clone. The J gene is TRBJ2-1, the V gene TRBV6-1, with D perhaps being TRBD1 or TRBD2 (5 bases each). This CDR3 has 13 residues. Per germline, CDR1 MNHNS and CDR2 SASEGT. Deletions cut 1 base from V and 9 bases from J, with 10 bases between. This CDR3 reads CASSEGDVGEQFF. DNA of the CDR3: TGTGCCAGCAGTGAAGGGGACGTAGGTGAGCAGTTCTTC.

This clone appeared a few times. This chain uses TRBV5-1 with TRBJ2-1, with TRBD1 matching 12 bases. The CDR3 runs 15 residues. Unmatched junction bases numbered 12, after V lost 10 bases and J lost 7 bases. Looked up from germline, CDR1 is SGHRS and CDR2 is YFSETQ. The CDR3 coding sequence is TGCGCCGGATCGAGGGGACAGGGGGCCGGGAATGAGCAGTTCTTC. Residues: CAGSRGQGAGNEQFF.

Comment on this clone: Compared with germline, one end of the junction differs, possibly owing to a read error. The chain combines TRBV18 with TRBJ1-3; the D gene is possibly TRBD1 (5 bases). Germline assignment: CDR1 KGHSH and CDR2 LQKENI. The CDR3 runs 16 residues. The CDR3 sequence is CASSPQVEETGNTIYF. In DNA, the CDR3 is TGTGCCAGCTCGCCACAGGTGGAGGAGACGGGAAACACCATATATTTT.

The V gene is TRBV7-6, the J gene TRBJ2-3, with D perhaps matching TRBD1 (6 bases). The germline V gene has CDR1 SGHVS and CDR2 FNYEAQ. The CDR3 totals 15 residues. The V end lost 0 bases, the J end lost 4 bases, and 11 bases lay between the germline ends. The CDR3 DNA is TGTGCCAGCAGCTTAGCTGGGACATCCCCAGATACGCAGTATTTT. Translation gives CASSLAGTSPDTQYF. Full variable domain (remainder filled in from reference TRBV7-6 and TRBJ2-3): GAGVSQSPRYKVTKRGQDVALRCDPISGHVSLYWYRQALGQGPEFLTYFNYEAQQDKSGLPNDRFSAERPEGSISTLTIQRTEQRDSAMYRCASSLAGTSPDTQYFGPGTRLTVL.

This chain connects TRBV27 to TRBJ2-1; TRBD1 matches at 9 bases. The V gene end was trimmed by 5 bases and the J gene end by 2 bases; junction bases not matched to a gene: 4. The CDR3 covers 15 residues. Per germline, CDR1 MNHEY and CDR2 SMNVEV (reference sequence). Here the CDR3 DNA reads TGTGCCAGCAGTGCTGACAGGGGGACCTACAATGAGCAGTTCTTC. Translating gives CASSADRGTYNEQFF.

The chain couples TRBV7-9 to TRBJ2-7; 7 bases align to TRBD1. The V and J ends lost 5 bases and 3 bases, in that order; junction bases with no gene match: 7. Per germline, CDR1 SEHNR and CDR2 FQNEAQ (reference sequence). CDR3 length: 14 amino acids. CDR3 sequence (DNA): TGTGCCAGCAGCCTCTCGGGACAGAGCTACGAGCAGTACTTC. Its translation: CASSLSGQSYEQYF. The whole variable domain, filled in from reference TRBV7-9 and TRBJ2-7, reads DTGVSQNPRHKITKRGQNVTFRCDPISEHNRLYWYRQTLGQGPEFLTYFQNEAQLEKSRLLSDRFSAERPKGSFSTLEIQRTEQGDSAMYLCASSLSGQSYEQYFGPGTRLTVT.

This clone came up once. The rearrangement joins TRBV7-6 to TRBJ1-5; 8 positions match TRBD1. Germline trimming cut 6 bases from V and 4 bases from J; bases unmatched to any gene: 5. Germline loops: CDR1 SGHVS, CDR2 FNYEAQ. The CDR3 consists of 14 residues. The CDR3: CASSYDRGNQPQHF. The CDR3 DNA is TGTGCCAGCAGTTATGACAGGGGAAATCAGCCCCAGCATTTT.

The V gene is TRBV6-4, the J gene TRBJ1-2; TRBD1 is a possible D gene (5 bases). This CDR3 region has 16 residues. Germline V gives CDR1 MRHNA, CDR2 SNTAGT. V shed 0 bases and J shed 0 bases, with 11 bases lying between them. CDR3 region: CASSDSSRDSNYGYTF. Written as DNA, the CDR3 is TGTGCCAGCAGTGACTCGTCCCGGGACTCTAACTATGGCTACACCTTC.

The chain joins TRBV6-2 or TRBV6-3 to TRBJ2-5; D perhaps matches TRBD1 (6 bases). Per germline, CDR1 MNHEY and CDR2 SVGEGT. Trimming removed 0 bases from V and 5 bases from J, with 13 bases in between. The CDR3 contains 15 residues. DNA for the CDR3: TGTGCCAGCAGTTACTCATCAGGGGCGCGGGAGACCCAGTACTTC. Its translation is CASSYSSGARETQYF.